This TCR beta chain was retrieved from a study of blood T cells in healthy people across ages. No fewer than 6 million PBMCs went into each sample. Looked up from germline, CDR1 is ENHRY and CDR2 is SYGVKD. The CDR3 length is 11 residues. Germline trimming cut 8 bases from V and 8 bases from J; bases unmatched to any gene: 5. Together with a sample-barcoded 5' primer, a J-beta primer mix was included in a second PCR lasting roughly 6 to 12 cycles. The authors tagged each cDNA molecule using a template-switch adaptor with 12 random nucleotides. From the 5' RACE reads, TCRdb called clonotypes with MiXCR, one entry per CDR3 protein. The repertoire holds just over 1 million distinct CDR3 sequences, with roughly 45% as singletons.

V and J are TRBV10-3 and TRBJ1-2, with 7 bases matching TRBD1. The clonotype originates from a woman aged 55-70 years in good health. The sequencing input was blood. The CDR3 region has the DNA TGTGCCATCGGGAGAGGGGGCGGCTACACCTTC. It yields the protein CAIGRGGGYTF.